The clone carrying this T cell receptor beta chain has a count of ten or more. The data were taken from a study of T cells in Graves' hyperthyroidism and ophthalmopathy. Amplified TCR beta CDR3 regions came from RNA transcripts. The primer set for the first-round RT-PCR of the TCR CDR3 was HTBI. In TCRdb, the multiplex PCR reads were re-called with MiXCR into one record per CDR3 protein. The table records roughly 300,000 distinct CDR3 sequences, 15% to 20% of them present only once. The CDR3 runs to 16 residues. The junction had 15 bases not matched to a gene; V was cut back by 8 bases and J by 2 bases.

This receptor was identified in a woman aged 45-60 years with Graves' hyperthyroidism. The sample was blood. J is TRBJ2-7 and V is TRBV12-3 or TRBV12-4, with TRBD1 matching over 7 bases. The DNA for the CDR3 is TGTGCCAGCGGAACATTGACAGGGTCCCGCCCCTACGAGCAGTACTTC. Amino acid sequence: CASGTLTGSRPYEQYF.